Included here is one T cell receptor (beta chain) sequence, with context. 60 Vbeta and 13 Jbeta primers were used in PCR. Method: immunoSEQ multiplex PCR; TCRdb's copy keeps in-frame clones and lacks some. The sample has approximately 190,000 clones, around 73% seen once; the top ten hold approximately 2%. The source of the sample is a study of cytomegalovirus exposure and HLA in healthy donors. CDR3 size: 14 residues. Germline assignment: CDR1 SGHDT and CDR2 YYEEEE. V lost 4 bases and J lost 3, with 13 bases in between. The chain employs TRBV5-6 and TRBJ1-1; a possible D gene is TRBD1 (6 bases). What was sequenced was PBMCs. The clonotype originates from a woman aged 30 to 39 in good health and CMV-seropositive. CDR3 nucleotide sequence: TGTGCCAGCAGCCGAACAGGGATTGACACTGAAGCTTTCTTT. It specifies CASSRTGIDTEAFF.